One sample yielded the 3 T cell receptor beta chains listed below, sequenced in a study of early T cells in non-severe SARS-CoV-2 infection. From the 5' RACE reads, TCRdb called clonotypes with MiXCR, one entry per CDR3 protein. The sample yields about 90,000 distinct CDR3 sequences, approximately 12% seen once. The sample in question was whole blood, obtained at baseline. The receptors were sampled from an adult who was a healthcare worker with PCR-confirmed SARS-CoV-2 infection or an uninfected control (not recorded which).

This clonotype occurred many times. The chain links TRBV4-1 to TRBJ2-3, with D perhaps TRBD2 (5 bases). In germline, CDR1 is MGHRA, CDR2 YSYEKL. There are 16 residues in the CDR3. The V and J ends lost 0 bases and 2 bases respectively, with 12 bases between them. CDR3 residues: CASSQDPKRNTDTQYF. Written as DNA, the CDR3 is TGCGCCAGCAGCCAAGATCCCAAGCGGAACACAGATACGCAGTATTTT.

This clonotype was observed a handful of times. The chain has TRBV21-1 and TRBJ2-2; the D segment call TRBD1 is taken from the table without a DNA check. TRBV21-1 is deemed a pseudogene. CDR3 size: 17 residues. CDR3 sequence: CASSKTQTGANTGELFF. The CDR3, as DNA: TGTGCCAGCAGCAAAACCCAGACAGGGGCGAACACCGGGGAGCTGTTTTTT.

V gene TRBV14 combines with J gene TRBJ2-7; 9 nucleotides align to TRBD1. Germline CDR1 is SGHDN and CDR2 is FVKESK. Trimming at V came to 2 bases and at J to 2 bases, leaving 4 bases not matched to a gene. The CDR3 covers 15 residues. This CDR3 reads CASSQPGTGPYEQYF. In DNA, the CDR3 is TGTGCCAGCAGCCAACCCGGGACAGGGCCCTACGAGCAGTACTTC. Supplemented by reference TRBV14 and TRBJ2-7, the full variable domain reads EAGVTQFPSHSVIEKGQTVTLRCDPISGHDNLYWYRRVMGKEIKFLLHFVKESKQDESGMPNNRFLAERTGGTYSTLKVQPAELEDSGVYFCASSQPGTGPYEQYFGPGTRLTVT.